The next 26 T cell receptor beta chains were all read from a single sample in a study of CD8+CD57+ T cells in acquired aplastic anemia. CDR3 and TCR beta VDJ profiling relied on a genomic DNA template. TCRdb re-called the reads with MiXCR, one entry per CDR3 protein. The sample lists 250,000 to 350,000 distinct CDR3 sequences, 45% to 65% occurring once. All patients picked for sequencing had shown, by flow cytometry, an expansion of CD8+CD57+ cells. The sample comprised sorted CD4+, CD8+, or CD8+CD57+ T cells (not recorded which) from PBMCs. The receptors were gathered from a human donor with aplastic anemia.

The chain is built from TRBV5-1 and TRBJ2-1; 7 bases align to TRBD1. CDR3 length: 14 residues. Germline V gives CDR1 SGHRS, CDR2 YFSETQ. After removal of 4 bases from V and 2 bases from J, the junction contained 3 bases not matched to a gene. CDR3 nucleotides: TGCGCCAGCAGCCGGGACAGCACCTACAATGAGCAGTTCTTC. Protein product: CASSRDSTYNEQFF.

This chain uses TRBV12-3 or TRBV12-4 with TRBJ1-3; 7 bases fit TRBD1. The CDR3 spans 13 residues. After removal of 5 bases from V and 3 bases from J, the junction contained 1 base not matched to a gene. The CDR3 reads CASSDRVGNTIYF. CDR3 nucleotides: TGTGCCAGCAGTGACAGGGTTGGAAACACCATATATTTT.

The genes are TRBV7-2 and TRBJ2-7; D unclear. The V gene's germline CDR1 is SGHTA and CDR2 FQGNSA. The V end was cut by 4 bases, the J end by 7 bases, with 17 bases between. The CDR3 has 14 amino acids. In DNA form, the CDR3 reads TGTGCCAGCAGCTCCCCGGTCAACTCCGTGGAGCAGTACTTC. Amino acid sequence: CASSSPVNSVEQYF.

The CDR3 DNA sequence: TGTGCCAGCAGCCTACTCCTCGGAGGGGCTGGCACCGGGGAGCTGTTTTTT. Protein product: CASSLLLGGAGTGELFF. This chain joins TRBV7-4 and TRBJ2-2, with D possibly matching TRBD2 (6 bases). CDR1 is SGHVT and CDR2 is SQSDAQ in the germline V gene. The CDR3 is 17 residues long. V was pared by 5 bases and J by 4 bases, with 20 bases between.

The J gene is TRBJ2-3, the V gene TRBV4-1; D unclear. The length of the CDR3 is 15 residues. Trimming stripped 5 bases from V and 2 bases from J, with 14 bases between. Germline loops: CDR1 MGHRA, CDR2 YSYEKL. The CDR3 protein is CASSLVGRNTDTQYF. Here the CDR3 DNA reads TGCGCCAGCAGCTTGGTGGGCAGGAACACAGATACGCAGTATTTT.

The V call is TRBV10-3, the J call TRBJ2-6, with D possibly being TRBD1 (5 bases). CDR3 length: 17 residues. Germline CDR1 and CDR2: ENHRY and SYGVKD. The ends were cut back, 8 bases at V and 0 bases at J, with 17 bases in the middle. Here the CDR3 DNA reads TGTGCCATCGGCCGGATTGACAGCCTCTCTGGGGCCAACGTCCTGACTTTC. Protein: CAIGRIDSLSGANVLTF.

This rearrangement joins TRBV2 to TRBJ1-1; possibly TRBD1 for D (6 bases). The CDR3 extends over 15 amino acids. V dropped 7 bases and J dropped 5 bases, with 20 bases sitting between them. Germline V gene lookup returns CDR1 SNHLY and CDR2 FYNNEI. The CDR3 loop is CASTPRLGAGTEAFF. The CDR3, as DNA: TGTGCCAGCACCCCGAGGCTGGGGGCCGGGACTGAAGCTTTCTTT.

The J gene is TRBJ1-4, the V gene TRBV5-1, with a possible D match to TRBD1 (5 bases). Germline CDR1 is SGHRS and CDR2 is YFSETQ. Deletions cut 0 bases from V and 14 bases from J, with 17 bases between. This CDR3 is built from 14 residues. DNA of the CDR3: TGCGCCAGCAGCTTGGCAGGGTTCGGCCCTAGGCTGTTTTTT. As protein: CASSLAGFGPRLFF.

This chain uses TRBV20-1 with TRBJ1-6; D is unclear. Trimming left V 3 bases short and J 7 bases short, with 13 bases between. The CDR3 is 14 residues long. CDR1 and CDR2 from the germline V gene are DFQATT and SNEGSKA (reference sequence). The CDR3 region has the DNA TGCAGTGCTAGCGGGCGGAAGGGCAATTCACCCCTCCACTTT. Protein sequence: CSASGRKGNSPLHF.

In its sample, this clonotype was seen many times. The chain is built from TRBV7-2 and TRBJ1-6, with TRBD1 identical over 8 bases. Per the germline V gene, CDR1 is SGHTA and CDR2 is FQGNSA. Trimming cost V 5 bases and J 7 bases; bases outside gene matches: 7. This CDR3 has 15 residues. The DNA for the CDR3 is TGTGCCAGCAGCGCCCCGAGACAGGGGAATTCACCCCTCCACTTT. It yields the protein CASSAPRQGNSPLHF.

The chain has TRBV10-3 and TRBJ1-1; D uncertain. CDR1 is ENHRY and CDR2 is SYGVKD in the germline V gene. Trimming shortened V by 3 bases and J by 7 bases, and 12 bases separated the two germline ends. The CDR3 has 13 amino acids. CDR3 in DNA: TGTGCCATCAGTGACCCATCCCTAAATGAAGCTTTCTTT. Its translation: CAISDPSLNEAFF.

Turning to this clonotype: A junction end diverges from the germline sequence, so it may reflect a read error. This sequence joins TRBV7-2 and TRBJ2-7; no clear D gene. The germline CDR1 and CDR2 sequences are SGHTA and FQGNSA. The CDR3 totals 14 residues. The CDR3 sequence is CASSERAISYGQYF. CDR3 sequence (DNA): TGTGCCAGCAGCGAACGGGCGATCTCCTACGGGCAGTACTTC.

The genes are TRBV7-9 and TRBJ2-3; D remains ambiguous. The germline V and J ends were trimmed by 0 bases and 2 bases, with 15 bases remaining between them. Germline V gene lookup returns CDR1 SEHNR and CDR2 FQNEAQ (reference sequence). There are 17 residues in the CDR3. CDR3 nucleotide sequence: TGTGCCAGCAGCTTAGCTAATATCGGCAGCGACACAGATACGCAGTATTTT. Its translation is CASSLANIGSDTDTQYF.

The rearrangement links TRBV10-3 to TRBJ1-2; perhaps TRBD1 as D (5 bases). V was clipped by 10 bases and J by 3 bases, with 15 bases between them. CDR1 is ENHRY and CDR2 is SYGVKD in the germline V gene. This CDR3 spans 13 amino acids. CDR3 loop: CASKSGLDYGYTF. The CDR3 DNA reads TGTGCCAGCAAGTCGGGGCTGGACTATGGCTACACCTTC.

The gene calls are TRBV10-3 and TRBJ1-2; D call uncertain. Germline loops: CDR1 ENHRY, CDR2 SYGVKD. CDR3 size: 15 residues. The ends were cut back, 2 bases at V and 5 bases at J, with 15 bases in the middle. In nucleotides, the CDR3 is TGTGCCATCAGTGAGCCGGGCGGGGTTTTGTATGGCTACACCTTC. This codes for CAISEPGGVLYGYTF.

This clonotype was detected only once. The rearrangement links TRBV19 to TRBJ1-5; possibly TRBD1 for D (5 bases). CDR1 LNHDA and CDR2 SQIVND come from the germline V gene (reference sequence). CDR3 length: 16 amino acids. The V end was cut by 0 bases, the J end by 3 bases, with 12 bases between. Here the CDR3 DNA reads TGTGCCAGTAGTATAGATTGGGGGGGGGACAATCAGCCCCAGCATTTT. Its protein is CASSIDWGGDNQPQHF.

This clonotype has at least ten counts. The V call is TRBV5-1, the J call TRBJ1-3; D gene uncertain. The V and J ends lost 1 base and 3 bases respectively, with 11 bases between them. The CDR3 contains 15 residues. Germline V gives CDR1 SGHRS, CDR2 YFSETQ. CDR3 loop: CASSLSRTDGNTIYF. Written as DNA, the CDR3 is TGCGCCAGCAGCTTGTCCCGGACCGATGGAAACACCATATATTTT.

About this clonotype itself: An end of the junction does not agree with germline; a read error may underlie this. V usage is TRBV5-1 and J usage is TRBJ2-7; TRBD2 aligns across 11 bases. The germline CDR1 and CDR2 sequences are SGHRS and YFSETQ. The CDR3 consists of 18 residues. DNA for the CDR3: TGTGCCAGCAGCTTAGAGACTAGCGGGATTCTTTTTGTGAACGAGCAGTACTTC. It encodes CASSLETSGILFVNEQYF. Supplemented by reference TRBV5-1 and TRBJ2-7, the full variable domain reads KAGVTQTPRYLIKTRGQQVTLSCSPISGHRSVSWYQQTPGQGLQFLFEYFSETQRNKGNFPGRFSGRQFSNSRSEMNVSTLELGDSALYLCASSLETSGILFVNEQYFGPGTRLTVT.

This chain joins TRBV9 and TRBJ1-1; 7 bases fit TRBD1. Germline CDR1 is SGDLS and CDR2 is YYNGEE. Trimming took 0 bases from V and 3 from J; bases not matched to a gene: 5. CDR3 length: 15 amino acids. The CDR3 DNA is TGTGCCAGCAGCGTAGAAGGGGGCGAGGACACTGAAGCTTTCTTT. It codes for CASSVEGGEDTEAFF.

This chain uses TRBV7-2 with TRBJ1-6, with no clear D. The CDR3 loop spans 15 amino acids. Looked up from germline, CDR1 is SGHTA and CDR2 is FQGNSA. V was trimmed by 2 bases and J by 13 bases, leaving 18 bases between them. The CDR3: CASSLNVGPAAPLHF. CDR3 nucleotide sequence: TGTGCCAGCAGCTTAAATGTAGGGCCGGCGGCGCCCCTCCACTTT.

J is TRBJ1-1 and V is TRBV7-2; no clear D gene. CDR1 and CDR2 (germline): SGHTA, FQGNSA. The CDR3 totals 14 residues. Deletions cut 4 bases from V and 6 bases from J, with 15 bases between. The CDR3 DNA reads TGTGCCAGCAGCTCACAATGGAGGATGGCTGAAGCTTTCTTT. Translated: CASSSQWRMAEAFF.

This clonotype was counted only a few times. This chain links TRBV5-6 with TRBJ1-5; D remains unclear. V dropped 2 bases and J dropped 0 bases, with 9 bases sitting between them. Germline loops: CDR1 SGHDT, CDR2 YYEEEE. The CDR3 consists of 15 residues. The CDR3 sequence: CASSLGGNSNQPQHF. CDR3 DNA: TGTGCCAGCAGCTTAGGTGGGAATAGCAATCAGCCCCAGCATTTT.

Comment on this clonotype: An end of the junction does not agree with germline; a read error may underlie this. The rearrangement uses TRBV7-2 and TRBJ2-1; 7 nucleotides match TRBD2. CDR3 length: 16 amino acids. Germline loops: CDR1 SGHTA, CDR2 FQGNSA. The CDR3 region is CASSLELAALYNEQFF. The CDR3 DNA reads as TGCGCCAGCAGCTTGGAGCTAGCGGCTCTCTACAATGAGCAGTTCTTC.

This chain links TRBV20-1 with TRBJ1-6; TRBD1 agrees at 9 bases. V gave up 3 bases and J gave up 8 bases; unmatched junction bases: 8. Germline V gives CDR1 DFQATT, CDR2 SNEGSKA (reference sequence). The CDR3 runs 15 residues. CDR3: CSARGDRVQDSPLHF. CDR3 nucleotides: TGCAGTGCTAGGGGGGACAGGGTACAGGATTCACCCCTCCACTTT.

CDR3 sequence: CATSDLPQGHEQFF. DNA of the CDR3: TGTGCCACCAGTGACCTACCACAGGGCCATGAGCAGTTCTTC. The chain employs TRBV24-1 and TRBJ2-1; TRBD1 might be the D (6 bases). The V gene lost 4 bases and the J gene lost 8 bases, with 14 bases spanning the gap. The CDR3 runs 14 residues. The germline CDR1 and CDR2 sequences are KGHDR and SFDVKD.

This clonotype was seen many times. The chain carries TRBV12-3 or TRBV12-4 and TRBJ2-2; no clear D. The germline V and J ends were trimmed by 6 bases and 4 bases, with 9 bases remaining between them. The CDR3 extends over 13 amino acids. The CDR3 DNA reads TGTGCCAGCAGCCGGACCCGCACCGGGGAGCTGTTTTTT. This codes for CASSRTRTGELFF.